The following is a T cell receptor (beta chain) sequence with its context. Its antigen remains unidentified. The germline V gene encodes CDR1 MDHEN and CDR2 SYDVKM. CDR3 length: 16 amino acids. The trim removed 4 bases at V and 0 bases at J, leaving 8 bases unmatched. The data belong to a study of cytomegalovirus exposure and HLA in healthy donors. At the level of the study: For the roughly 400 genotyped donors, 75% to 90% fell within the Caucasian-associated ancestry cluster. Study-level findings and limits: Earlier analysis yielded a pattern in which most TCR beta V segments were productive about 90% or about 30% of the time. As a later analysis showed, a missense DCLRE1C variant was linked to trimming of TCR beta V- and J-genes.

In the PCR, 60 Vbeta and 13 Jbeta primers were used. Profiling relied on immunoSEQ multiplex PCR, and the TCRdb table lists in-frame clones only, not all of them. The sample lists 250,000 to 350,000 clones, 80% to 90% seen once, with 3% to 4% in the top ten. The material sequenced was PBMCs. This sequence originates from a man between 35 and 55 years old in good health and CMV-seropositive. This chain connects TRBV28 to TRBJ1-2; 7 bases are a match to TRBD1. CDR3: CASSSPRTGANYGYTF. In nucleotides, the CDR3 is TGTGCCAGCAGTTCTCCCAGGACAGGAGCTAACTATGGCTACACCTTC.